This T cell receptor beta chain comes out of a study of CD8 T cells in ankylosing spondylitis. This clonotype came up a few times. Its cognate antigen is unknown. It was by quantitative 5'-RACE with molecular barcodes that TCR beta libraries were made. TCRdb used MiXCR to reprocess the 5' RACE reads, holding one entry per CDR3 protein. The sample has some 270,000 distinct CDR3 sequences; 18% are singletons. Whole-study findings and limits: Ankylosing spondylitis blood appeared to carry a characteristic TCR beta motif of eight or nine highly homologous variants. Disease-linked clones proved CD8+ and comparatively uncommon in peripheral blood. Matched ankylosing spondylitis synovial fluid reportedly contained a significantly enriched population of disease-linked clones.

The sequence was collected from a male donor with ankylosing spondylitis or in good health (not recorded which). The source material was blood, either unsorted or a sorted T cell fraction (not recorded which).

CDR3 sequence reads: CASSPLGGASTDTQYF. CDR3 in DNA: TGCGCCAGCAGCCCCCTGGGAGGGGCCAGCACAGATACGCAGTATTTT. The V and J genes are TRBV5-1 and TRBJ2-3; TRBD2 agrees at 7 bases. V lost 4 bases to trimming and J lost 0 bases; unmatched junction nucleotides: 8. The CDR3 runs 16 residues. Germline CDR1 is SGHRS and CDR2 is YFSETQ.